The TCR beta chain under discussion was sequenced for a study of response to subunit inactivated influenza vaccine. Study conclusions and caveats: A suggestion made by the authors is that each seasonal influenza vaccination recruits few new T cells.

The germline gives CDR1 ENHRY, CDR2 SYGVKD. The length of the CDR3 is 15 residues. V lost 5 bases, J lost 6 bases, and 5 bases stayed unmatched. Using its own MiXCR run on the RT-PCR reads, TCRdb lists one record per CDR3 protein. The sample consists of under 850,000 distinct CDR3 sequences, approximately 17% of them appearing once. A note on this clonotype: The antigen is not known.

The chain has TRBV10-3 and TRBJ2-1; TRBD2 matches 12 bases. The sequences come from PBMCs from blood, collected more than 4 days after vaccination. The sequence came from a man between 45 and 60 years old who received an inactivated influenza vaccine. In nucleotides, the CDR3 is TGTGCCATCAGTCAGACTAGCGGGAGTGGCAATGAGCAGTTCTTC. Amino acid sequence: CAISQTSGSGNEQFF.